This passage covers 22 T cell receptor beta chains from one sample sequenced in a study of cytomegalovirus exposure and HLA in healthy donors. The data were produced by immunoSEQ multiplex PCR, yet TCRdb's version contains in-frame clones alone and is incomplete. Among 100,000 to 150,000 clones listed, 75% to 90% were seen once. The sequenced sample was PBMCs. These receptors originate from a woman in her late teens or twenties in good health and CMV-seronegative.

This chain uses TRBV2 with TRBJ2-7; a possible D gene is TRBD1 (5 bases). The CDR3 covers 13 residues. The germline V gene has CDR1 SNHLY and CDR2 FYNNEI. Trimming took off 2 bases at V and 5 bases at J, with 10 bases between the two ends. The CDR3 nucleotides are TGTGCCAGCAGTGAAAGCAGGGTTAACGAGCAGTACTTC. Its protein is CASSESRVNEQYF.

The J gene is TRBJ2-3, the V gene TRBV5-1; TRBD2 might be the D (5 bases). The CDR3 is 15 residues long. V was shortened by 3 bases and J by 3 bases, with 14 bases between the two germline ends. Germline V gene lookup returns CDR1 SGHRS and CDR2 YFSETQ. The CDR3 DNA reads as TGCGCCAGCAGCTCCCCCGGGAATCCGACAGATACGCAGTATTTT. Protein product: CASSSPGNPTDTQYF.

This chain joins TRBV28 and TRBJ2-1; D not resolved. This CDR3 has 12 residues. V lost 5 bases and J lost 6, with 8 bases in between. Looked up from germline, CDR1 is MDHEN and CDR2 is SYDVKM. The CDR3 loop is CASSLSSNEQFF. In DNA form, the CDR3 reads TGTGCCAGCAGTCTATCATCCAATGAGCAGTTCTTC.

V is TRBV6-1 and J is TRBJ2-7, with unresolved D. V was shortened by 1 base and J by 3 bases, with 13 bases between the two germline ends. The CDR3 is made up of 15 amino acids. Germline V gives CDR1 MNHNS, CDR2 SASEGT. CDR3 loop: CASSEELSDIYEQYF. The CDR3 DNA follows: TGTGCCAGCAGTGAAGAACTATCAGATATCTACGAGCAGTACTTC.

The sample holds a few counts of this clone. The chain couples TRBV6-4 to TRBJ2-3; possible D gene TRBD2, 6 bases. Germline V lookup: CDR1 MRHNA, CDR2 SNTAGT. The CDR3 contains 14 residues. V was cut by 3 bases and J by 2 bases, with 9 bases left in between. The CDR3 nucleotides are TGTGCCAGCAGTGAAAGGCGGGACACAGATACGCAGTATTTT. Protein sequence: CASSERRDTDTQYF.

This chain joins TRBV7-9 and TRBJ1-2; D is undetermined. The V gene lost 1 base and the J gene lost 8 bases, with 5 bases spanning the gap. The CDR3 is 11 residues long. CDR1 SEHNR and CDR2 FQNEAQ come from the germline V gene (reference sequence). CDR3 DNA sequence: TGTGCCAGCAGCTTAGTTGAGGGCTACACCTTC. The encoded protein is CASSLVEGYTF. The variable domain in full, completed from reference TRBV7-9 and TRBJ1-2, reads DTGVSQNPRHKITKRGQNVTFRCDPISEHNRLYWYRQTLGQGPEFLTYFQNEAQLEKSRLLSDRFSAERPKGSFSTLEIQRTEQGDSAMYLCASSLVEGYTFGSGTRLTVV.

This CDR3 reads CASSVEGTAAYGYTF. The CDR3 nucleotides read TGCGCCAGCAGCGTGGAGGGGACAGCAGCCTATGGCTACACCTTC. This chain uses TRBV5-1 with TRBJ1-2; TRBD1 agrees at 7 bases. This CDR3 region has 15 residues. Germline V gene data show CDR1 as SGHRS and CDR2 as YFSETQ. The V gene end was trimmed by 4 bases and the J gene end by 4 bases; junction bases not matched to a gene: 10.

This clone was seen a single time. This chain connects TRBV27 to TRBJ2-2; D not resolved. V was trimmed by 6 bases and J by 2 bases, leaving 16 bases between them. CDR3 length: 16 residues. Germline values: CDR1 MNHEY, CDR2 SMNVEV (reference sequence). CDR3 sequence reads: CASSQDWVLNTGELFF. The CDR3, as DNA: TGTGCCAGCAGCCAGGATTGGGTACTTAACACCGGGGAGCTGTTTTTT.

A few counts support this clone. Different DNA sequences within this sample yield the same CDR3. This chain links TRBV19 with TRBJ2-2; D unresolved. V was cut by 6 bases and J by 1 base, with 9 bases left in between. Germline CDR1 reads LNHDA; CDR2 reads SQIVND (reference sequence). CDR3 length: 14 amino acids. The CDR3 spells CASRRSLNTGELFF. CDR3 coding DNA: TGTGCCAGTAGACGGAGTTTGAACACCGGGGAGCTGTTTTTT.

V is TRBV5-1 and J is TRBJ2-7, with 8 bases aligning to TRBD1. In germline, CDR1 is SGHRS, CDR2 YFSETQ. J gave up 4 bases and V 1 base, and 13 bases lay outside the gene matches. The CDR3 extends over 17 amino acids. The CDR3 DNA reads TGCGCCAGCAGCTTGACCTACGGGACAGGAACTCTATACGAGCAGTACTTC. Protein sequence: CASSLTYGTGTLYEQYF.

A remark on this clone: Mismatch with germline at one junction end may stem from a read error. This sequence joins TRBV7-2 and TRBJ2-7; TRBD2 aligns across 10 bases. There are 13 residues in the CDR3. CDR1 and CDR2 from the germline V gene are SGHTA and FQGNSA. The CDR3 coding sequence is TGTGCCAGCAGACCGGCTAGCGGGGGACACGTGGACTTC. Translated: CASRPASGGHVDF.

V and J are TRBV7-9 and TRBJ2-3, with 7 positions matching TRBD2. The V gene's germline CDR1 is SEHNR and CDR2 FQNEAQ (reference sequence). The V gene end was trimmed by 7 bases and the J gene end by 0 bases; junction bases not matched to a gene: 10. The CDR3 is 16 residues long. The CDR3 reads CASTVGLAASTDTQYF. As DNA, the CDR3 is TGTGCCAGCACCGTGGGGCTAGCGGCTAGCACAGATACGCAGTATTTT.

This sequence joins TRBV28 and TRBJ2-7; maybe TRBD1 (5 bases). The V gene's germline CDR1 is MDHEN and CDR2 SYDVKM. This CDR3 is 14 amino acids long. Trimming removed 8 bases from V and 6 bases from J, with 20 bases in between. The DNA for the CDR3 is TGTGCCAGCGCCCGAAGGGCAGGGCGGTTCGAGCAGTACTTC. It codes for CASARRAGRFEQYF.

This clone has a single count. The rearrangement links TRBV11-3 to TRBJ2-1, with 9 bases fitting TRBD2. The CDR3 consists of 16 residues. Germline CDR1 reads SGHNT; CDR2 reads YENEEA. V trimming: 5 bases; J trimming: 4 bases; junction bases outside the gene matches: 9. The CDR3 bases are TGTGCCAGCAGCCCCTCAGGTAGCGGGAGTTACAATGAGCAGTTCTTC. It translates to CASSPSGSGSYNEQFF.

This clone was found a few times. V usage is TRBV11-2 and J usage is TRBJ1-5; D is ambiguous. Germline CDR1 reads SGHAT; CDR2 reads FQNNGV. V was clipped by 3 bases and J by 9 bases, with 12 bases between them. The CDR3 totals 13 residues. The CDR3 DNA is TGTGCCAGCAGCTTCGGGTCCACCGGGCCCCAGCATTTT. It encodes CASSFGSTGPQHF.

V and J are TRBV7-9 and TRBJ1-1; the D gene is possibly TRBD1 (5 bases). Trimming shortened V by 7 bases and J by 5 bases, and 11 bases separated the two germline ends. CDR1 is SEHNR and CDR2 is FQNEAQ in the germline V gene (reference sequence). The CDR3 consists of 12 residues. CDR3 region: CASKEGRTEAFF. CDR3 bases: TGTGCCAGCAAGGAGGGGCGGACTGAAGCTTTCTTT.

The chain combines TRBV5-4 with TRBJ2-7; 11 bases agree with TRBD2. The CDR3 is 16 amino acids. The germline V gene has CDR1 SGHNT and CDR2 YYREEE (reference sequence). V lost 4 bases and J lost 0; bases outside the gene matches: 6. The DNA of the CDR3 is TGTGCCAGCAGCAGGCCGGGACTAGCGGCCTCCTACGAGCAGTACTTC. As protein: CASSRPGLAASYEQYF.

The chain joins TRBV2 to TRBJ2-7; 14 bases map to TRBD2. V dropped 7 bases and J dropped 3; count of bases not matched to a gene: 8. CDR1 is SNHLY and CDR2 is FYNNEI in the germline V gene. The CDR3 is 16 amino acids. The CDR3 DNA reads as TGTGCCAGCAAAGGGACTAGCGGGAGCGGGGACTACGAGCAGTACTTC. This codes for CASKGTSGSGDYEQYF.

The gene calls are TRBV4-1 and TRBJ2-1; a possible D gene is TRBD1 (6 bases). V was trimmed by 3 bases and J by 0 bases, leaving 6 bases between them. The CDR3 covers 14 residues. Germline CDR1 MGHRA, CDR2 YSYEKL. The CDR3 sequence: CASSQDSSYNEQFF. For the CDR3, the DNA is TGCGCCAGCAGCCAGGACAGCTCCTACAATGAGCAGTTCTTC.

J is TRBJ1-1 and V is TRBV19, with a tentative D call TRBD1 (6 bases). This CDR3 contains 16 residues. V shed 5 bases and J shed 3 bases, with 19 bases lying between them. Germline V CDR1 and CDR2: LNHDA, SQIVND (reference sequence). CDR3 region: CASSPPDRIYYTEAFF. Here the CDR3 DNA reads TGTGCCAGTAGTCCTCCGGACAGAATATATTACACTGAAGCTTTCTTT.

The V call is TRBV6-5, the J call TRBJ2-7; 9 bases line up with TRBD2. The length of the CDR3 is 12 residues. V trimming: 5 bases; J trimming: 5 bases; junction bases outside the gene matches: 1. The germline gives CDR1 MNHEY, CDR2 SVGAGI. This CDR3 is CASSAGGDEQYF. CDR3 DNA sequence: TGTGCCAGCAGTGCGGGAGGGGACGAGCAGTACTTC.

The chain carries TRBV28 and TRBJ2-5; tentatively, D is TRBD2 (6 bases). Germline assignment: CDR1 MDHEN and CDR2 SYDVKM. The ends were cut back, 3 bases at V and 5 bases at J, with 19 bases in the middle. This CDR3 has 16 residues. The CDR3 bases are TGTGCCAGCAGTTTCTCCTCGGGACTGGGGGAGGAGACCCAGTACTTC. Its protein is CASSFSSGLGEETQYF.